The entry that follows covers one TCR beta chain sequence. Other nucleotide sequences from this sample produce the same CDR3. The source of the sample is a study of blood T cell repertoires in COVID-19. About the study: There were acute and convalescent COVID-19 samples, and they came from the United States, Italy and Spain.

V shed 4 bases, J shed 5 bases, and the junction held 7 bases outside the gene matches. The germline V gene encodes CDR1 LGHDT and CDR2 YNNKEL (reference sequence). The CDR3 sequence is 16 residues long. Study processing details: The assay estimated nucleated cells by amplifying reference gene primers. Repertoires were generated with immunoSEQ multiplex PCR, while TCRdb's copy carries only in-frame clones and drops some. V, J and clone size reflect that table, while D and trimming were determined from the DNA. The sample holds about 88,000 clones, around 90% seen once. Material: peripheral blood. This clonotype was obtained from a male donor with acute or convalescent COVID-19. The chain employs TRBV3-1 (or the pseudogene TRBV3-2) and TRBJ2-3; 12 bases are a match to TRBD2. The CDR3 bases are TGTGCCAGCAGCCTCCGACTAGCGGGGGTTGGAGATACGCAGTATTTT. Translating it yields CASSLRLAGVGDTQYF.